The rows below give T cell receptor beta chains drawn from one sample of a study of metastatic and nonmetastatic thyroid tumors. TCRdb reanalyzed the PCR reads with MiXCR. The table records 20,000 to 25,000 clones, 12% of them present only once. Sample: blood. The receptors shown here come from a male donor with papillary thyroid cancer or a benign thyroid nodule (not recorded which). Some clones in this sample may be carry-over from other donors' samples. The CDR3 runs from the conserved cysteine through the conserved F or W. The order of the fields is clone size, D gene, V gene, CDR3 length, J gene, CDR3 protein, CDR3 DNA. D genes are given only for firm matches. The size of a clone is reported for some rows only, either as once, few or many, or as a class for expanded clones.

>many|NA|TRBV5-1|13|TRBJ2-7
CASSRGSSYEQYF
TGCGCCAGCAGCCGAGGTAGCTCCTACGAGCAGTACTTC
>many|TRBD2|TRBV5-1|14|TRBJ2-1
CASRRLAGYNEQFF
TGCGCCAGCAGAAGGCTAGCGGGTTACAATGAGCAGTTCTTC
>many|NA|TRBV4-2|15|TRBJ1-3
CASSQAESSGNTIYF
TGTGCCAGCAGCCAGGCGGAGAGCTCTGGAAACACCATATATTTT
>NA|TRBD1|TRBV30|14|TRBJ2-7
CAWRDRDRSYEQYF
TGTGCCTGGAGAGACCGGGACAGATCCTACGAGCAGTACTTC
>many|NA|TRBV20-1|13|TRBJ2-1
CSAGTPPYNEQFF
TGCAGTGCCGGGACTCCGCCCTACAATGAGCAGTTCTTC
>medium-sized|NA|TRBV19|13|TRBJ2-2
CASNPSGTGELFF
TGTGCCAGTAATCCAAGCGGGACCGGGGAGCTGTTTTTT
>many|TRBD2|TRBV5-4|16|TRBJ2-1
CASSFSLAGGDNEQFF
TGTGCCAGCAGCTTCTCACTAGCGGGAGGCGACAATGAGCAGTTCTTC
>many|NA|TRBV30|12|TRBJ1-4
CGGGRTNEKLFF
TGCGGGGGGGGTCGGACTAATGAAAAACTGTTTTTT
>NA|NA|TRBV11-2|13|TRBJ2-2
CASSLMEVGELFF
TGTGCCAGCAGCTTAATGGAGGTCGGGGAGCTGTTTTTT
>many|NA|TRBV5-4|15|TRBJ2-7
CASSLAGRGRYEQYF
TGTGCCAGCAGCTTGGCAGGGAGGGGGCGGTACGAGCAGTACTTC
>NA|TRBD1|TRBV28|16|TRBJ1-1
CASRLYRGRMNTEAFF
TGTGCCAGCAGACTATACAGGGGGCGGATGAACACTGAAGCTTTCTTT
>NA|TRBD1|TRBV28|16|TRBJ2-3
CASSRTGTGFPDTQYF
TGTGCCAGCAGTCGGACCGGGACAGGGTTTCCAGATACGCAGTATTTT
>few|NA|TRBV5-6|17|TRBJ1-1
CASSFYGRGVKGTEAFF
TGTGCCAGCAGCTTTTACGGCCGAGGGGTCAAGGGCACTGAAGCTTTCTTT
>many|NA|TRBV4-2|17|TRBJ1-5
CASSQVLSEYSNQPQHF
TGTGCCAGCAGCCAAGTTCTAAGCGAGTATAGCAATCAGCCCCAGCATTTT
>many|TRBD2|TRBV11-1|15|TRBJ2-7
CASSPTPGLGEEQYF
TGTGCCAGCAGCCCCACCCCGGGACTAGGGGAAGAGCAGTACTTC
>NA|NA|TRBV20-1|14|TRBJ2-3
CSAEESAGTDTQYF
TGCAGTGCTGAGGAAAGCGCCGGCACAGATACGCAGTATTTT
>many|NA|TRBV5-1|16|TRBJ2-2
CASSLAVGANTGELFF
TGCGCCAGCAGCTTGGCCGTGGGGGCGAACACCGGGGAGCTGTTTTTT
>many|NA|TRBV20-1|14|TRBJ1-5
CSASPGAVLQPQHF
TGCAGTGCTAGTCCGGGGGCCGTCCTTCAGCCCCAGCATTTT
>few|NA|TRBV5-1|16|TRBJ2-7
CASSLGHLDSSYEQYF
TGCGCCAGCAGCTTGGGACACCTGGACTCTTCCTACGAGCAGTACTTC
>NA|NA|TRBV24-1|14|TRBJ2-1
CATSTGNSYNEQFF
TGTGCCACCAGTACAGGGAACTCCTACAATGAGCAGTTCTTC
>many|NA|TRBV5-4|15|TRBJ2-7
CASSLASGDVYEQYF
TGTGCCAGCAGCTTGGCCTCAGGGGACGTCTACGAGCAGTACTTC
>NA|TRBD1|TRBV6-1|15|TRBJ1-6
CASSSTGTGASPLHF
TGTGCCAGCAGTTCGACCGGGACAGGGGCCTCACCCCTCCACTTT
>medium-sized|NA|TRBV2|13|TRBJ2-7
CASSAGQIGEQYF
TGTGCCAGCAGTGCAGGACAGATCGGGGAGCAGTACTTC
>medium-sized|NA|TRBV6-5|14|TRBJ2-1
CASSYSTGRDEQFF
TGTGCCAGCAGTTACTCCACAGGGAGGGATGAGCAGTTCTTC
>many|NA|TRBV14|19|TRBJ2-1
CASSPRPAFLALGDNEQFF
TGTGCCAGCAGCCCCAGACCCGCGTTCCTAGCACTGGGAGACAATGAGCAGTTCTTC
>NA|TRBD1|TRBV6-1|13|TRBJ2-1
CAILGTDQNEQFF
TGTGCCATCCTGGGGACAGATCAGAATGAGCAGTTCTTC
>many|TRBD1|TRBV5-1|14|TRBJ1-3
CASSEGQVGNTIYF
TGCGCCAGCAGCGAAGGACAGGTGGGAAACACCATATATTTT
>many|TRBD1|TRBV19|16|TRBJ2-5
CASSPSGTGAWETQYF
TGTGCCAGTAGTCCCTCCGGGACAGGGGCTTGGGAGACCCAGTACTTC
>many|TRBD2|TRBV18|15|TRBJ2-3
CASSSILPSGSEQYF
TGTGCCAGCTCATCAATACTTCCTAGCGGGAGCGAACAGTATTTT
>NA|NA|TRBV6-1|15|TRBJ2-2
CASSERLANTGELFF
TGTGCCAGCAGTGAACGGCTAGCTAACACCGGGGAGCTGTTTTTT
>many|NA|TRBV5-1|17|TRBJ2-5
CASSLGTLQRRAETQYF
TGCGCCAGCAGCTTGGGGACACTCCAGAGACGGGCCGAGACCCAGTACTTC
>NA|TRBD1|TRBV11-2|14|TRBJ2-7
CASSFDRGRHEQYF
TGTGCCAGCAGCTTTGACAGGGGGCGCCACGAGCAGTACTTC
>medium-sized|TRBD2|TRBV19|15|TRBJ2-3
CASSTGGVVTDTQYF
TGTGCCAGTAGTACCGGGGGGGTAGTAACAGATACGCAGTATTTT
>few|NA|TRBV9|14|TRBJ2-5
CASSVFGGKETQYF
TGTGCCAGCAGCGTATTTGGAGGGAAGGAGACCCAGTACTTC
>many|NA|TRBV7-2|17|TRBJ2-2
CASGRQGPSLYTGELFF
TGTGCCAGCGGGAGGCAGGGGCCATCACTATACACCGGGGAGCTGTTTTTT
>many|NA|TRBV12-3/TRBV12-4|14|TRBJ1-1
CASSLEGGTNEAFF
TGTGCCAGCAGTTTAGAAGGAGGAACCAATGAAGCTTTCTTT
>many|NA|TRBV12-3/TRBV12-4|18|TRBJ1-4
CASSLGRVSNLANEKLFF
TGTGCCAGCAGTTTGGGCAGGGTTAGCAATTTGGCTAATGAAAAACTGTTTTTT
>medium-sized|TRBD2|TRBV20-1|14|TRBJ2-7
CSARSSGRTYEQYF
TGCAGTGCTAGATCCAGCGGGAGGACCTACGAGCAGTACTTC
>many|NA|TRBV12-3/TRBV12-4|15|TRBJ2-5
CASSTRETYQETQYF
TGTGCCAGCAGTACCCGGGAGACGTACCAAGAGACCCAGTACTTC
>NA|NA|TRBV12-3/TRBV12-4|12|TRBJ2-3
CASSQDRDTQYF
TGTGCCAGCAGTCAGGACAGAGATACGCAGTATTTT
>medium-sized|NA|TRBV11-1|15|TRBJ2-7
CASSLETRAPYEQYF
TGTGCCAGCAGCTTAGAGACTAGGGCGCCCTACGAGCAGTACTTC
>NA|TRBD2|TRBV6-1|14|TRBJ2-2
CASQTSGRNGELFF
TGTGCCAGCCAGACTAGCGGGAGAAACGGGGAGCTGTTTTTT
>few|NA|TRBV11-3|13|TRBJ1-2
CASSLDRGHGYTF
TGTGCCAGCAGCTTAGACCGTGGGCATGGCTACACCTTC
>many|NA|TRBV7-8|15|TRBJ2-2
CASSSGARGGGELFF
TGTGCCAGCAGTTCAGGGGCTCGGGGAGGCGGGGAGCTGTTTTTT
>NA|TRBD1|TRBV19|10|TRBJ1-2
CASRGQPYTF
TGTGCCAGTAGGGGACAGCCCTACACCTTC
>NA|TRBD2|TRBV6-5|16|TRBJ2-5
CASSYYGGGGGETQYF
TGTGCCAGCAGTTACTATGGGGGGGGTGGTGGGGAGACCCAGTACTTC
>NA|NA|TRBV6-1|15|TRBJ1-2
CASSSTGGAEYGYTF
TGTGCCAGCAGCTCTACCGGGGGGGCCGAGTATGGCTACACCTTC
>medium-sized|NA|TRBV27|13|TRBJ1-5
CASSYGLDQPQHF
TGTGCCAGCAGCTATGGACTGGATCAGCCCCAGCATTTT
>many|NA|TRBV20-1|12|TRBJ2-5
CSASLGGETQYF
TGCAGTGCTAGCTTAGGGGGAGAGACCCAGTACTTC
>medium-sized|TRBD2|TRBV27|13|TRBJ2-7
CASSGLGGVSWYF
TGTGCCAGCAGTGGCCTCGGGGGGGTGAGCTGGTACTTC
>medium-sized|NA|TRBV5-1|14|TRBJ2-6
CASSPGSGANVLTF
TGCGCCAGCAGTCCCGGGTCTGGGGCCAACGTCCTGACTTTC